The sample holds one count of the clone carrying this TCR beta chain. Antigen unknown. The PCR made use of 60 Vbeta and 13 Jbeta primers. Sequencing was performed with immunoSEQ multiplex PCR; in TCRdb, only in-frame clones are kept and a portion is missing. The sample contains more than 80,000 clones, roughly four fifths of which appear only once. The record originates from a study of cytomegalovirus exposure and HLA in healthy donors. Overall study context: Within an early data release were 80 million to 90 million unique TCRs drawn from HLA-typed donors.

Study-wide results and limits: The authors later found HLA-associated TCR beta chains more clonally expanded than equally common others. Reports credit the classifier with highly specific, highly sensitive diagnosis of cytomegalovirus status.

Germline CDR1 reads MNHNY; CDR2 reads SVGAGI (reference sequence). The CDR3 runs to 13 residues. With 8 bases clipped from V and 3 bases from J, the junction kept 7 bases outside the gene matches. The sequence was collected from a man in his forties or fifties in good health and CMV-seronegative. Sequenced: PBMCs. This sequence joins TRBV6-6 and TRBJ2-7; 7 bases align to TRBD2. In nucleotides, the CDR3 is TGTGCCAGCTGGGCGGGGGAAATCTACGAGCAGTACTTC. It codes for CASWAGEIYEQYF.